In this sample, the clone carrying this TCR beta chain turned up many times. Seattle enrolled patients during active infection and tracked them longitudinally. Authors' analysis steps: Estimates of nucleated cell counts were drawn from the amplification of reference gene primers. Some clones are missing from TCRdb's copy, which holds only in-frame ones; the method was immunoSEQ multiplex PCR. V, J and clone size are those of that table, while D and trimming were read from the DNA. The sample has almost 200,000 clones; around 79% are singletons. The data stem from a study of blood T cell repertoires in COVID-19. Turning to the study itself: Collection of acute and convalescent COVID-19 samples took place in the United States, Italy and Spain.

This CDR3 spans 12 amino acids. Per the germline V gene, CDR1 is SQVTM and CDR2 is ANQGSEA. V was clipped by 7 bases and J by 3 bases, with 12 bases between them. The V gene is TRBV29-1, the J gene TRBJ2-5; no firm D call. The sample consisted of peripheral blood. The sequence came from a woman aged 40 to 50 with COVID-19, enrolled during active disease. The CDR3 DNA follows: TGCAGCGCTGGGCAGGCCAAAGAGACCCAGTACTTC. It codes for CSAGQAKETQYF.